Listed here are 8 T cell receptor beta chains from one sample, sequenced in a study of cytomegalovirus exposure and HLA in healthy donors. In the PCR, 60 Vbeta and 13 Jbeta primers were used. Generated by immunoSEQ multiplex PCR, the TCRdb table keeps only in-frame clones and is missing some. Of 120,000 to 150,000 clones listed, 80% are singletons. Sequencing was carried out using PBMCs. The receptors come from a man aged 40-49 years in good health and CMV-seropositive.

V gene TRBV7-6 combines with J gene TRBJ1-5, with D hard to call. V was clipped by 6 bases and J by 3 bases, with 15 bases between them. Germline V CDR1 and CDR2: SGHVS, FNYEAQ. The CDR3 sequence is 15 residues long. CDR3 sequence: CASSKRSGINQPQHF. The CDR3 DNA reads TGTGCCAGCAGTAAACGGTCGGGGATCAATCAGCCCCAGCATTTT.

The J gene is TRBJ1-1, the V gene TRBV19; D not resolved. Trimming removed 0 bases from V and 7 bases from J, with 18 bases in between. In germline, CDR1 is LNHDA, CDR2 SQIVND (reference sequence). CDR3 length equals 16 residues. The CDR3 DNA follows: TGTGCCAGTAGTATAGACGCTTCCAGGCGTAGCGGTGAAGCTTTCTTT. It specifies CASSIDASRRSGEAFF.

This clone was picked up a small number of times. The chain carries TRBV7-2 and TRBJ2-3; TRBD2 matches at 13 bases. Germline trimming cut 4 bases from V and 6 bases from J; bases unmatched to any gene: 7. The CDR3 runs to 16 residues. CDR1 and CDR2 from the germline V gene are SGHTA and FQGNSA. The CDR3 nucleotides read TGTGCCAGCAGCTCGACTAGCGGGGGGTTTCGGGATACGCAGTATTTT. This codes for CASSSTSGGFRDTQYF.

The chain is built from TRBV11-2 and TRBJ1-1, with D possibly being TRBD1 (5 bases). This CDR3 region has 15 residues. With 3 bases removed from V and 5 bases from J, the gap between germline ends came to 16 bases. Germline values: CDR1 SGHAT, CDR2 FQNNGV. The CDR3 spells CASSLQGRRTTEAFF. In DNA form, the CDR3 reads TGTGCCAGCAGCTTGCAGGGTAGGAGAACTACTGAAGCTTTCTTT.

V is TRBV7-9 and J is TRBJ2-1, with TRBD1 identical over 7 bases. The CDR3 contains 16 residues. The germline V gene encodes CDR1 SEHNR and CDR2 FQNEAQ (reference sequence). After removal of 4 bases from V and 3 bases from J, the junction contained 9 bases not matched to a gene. The CDR3 DNA reads TGTGCCAGCAGCTCAACAGGGGAGATGAGCTACAATGAGCAGTTCTTC. Encoded protein: CASSSTGEMSYNEQFF.

The genes are TRBV7-9 and TRBJ2-1; 14 bases are a match to TRBD2. Germline V CDR1 and CDR2: SEHNR, FQNEAQ (reference sequence). The CDR3 is 18 residues long. The ends lost 0 bases at V and 6 bases at J; junction bases unmatched: 7. CDR3 residues: CASSLAPGLAGVGNEQFF. The CDR3 DNA is TGTGCCAGCAGCTTAGCGCCGGGACTAGCGGGAGTAGGCAATGAGCAGTTCTTC.

The chain is built from TRBV6-5 and TRBJ2-1; 8 bases map to TRBD1. Germline-derived CDR1 and CDR2 are MNHEY and SVGAGI. The CDR3 sequence is 16 residues long. Trimming took 0 bases from V and 8 from J; bases not matched to a gene: 9. This CDR3 reads CASSYSRGRGRDEQFF. The CDR3 DNA follows: TGTGCCAGCAGTTACTCACGCGGCAGGGGGCGGGATGAGCAGTTCTTC.

The V call is TRBV7-2, the J call TRBJ2-2, with a tentative D call TRBD2 (6 bases). V gave up 4 bases and J gave up 1 base, with 10 bases separating them. Germline values: CDR1 SGHTA, CDR2 FQGNSA. The CDR3 extends over 15 amino acids. CDR3 coding DNA: TGTGCCAGCAGCTCTACTAGCAGGAACACCGGGGAGCTGTTTTTT. Translating gives CASSSTSRNTGELFF.